Described below is a single TCR beta chain sequence and its context. Its antigen is unidentified. Trimming took 2 bases from V and 3 from J, leaving 8 bases between them. Germline V gene sequence: CDR1 SGDLS, CDR2 YYNGEE. The CDR3 is made up of 13 amino acids. Each subset's genomic DNA was shared equally among a number of immunoSEQ plates. On sorted subsets, replicate PCRs used approximately 190 ng DNA, or tens of thousands of T cell genomes. Assay: immunoSEQ multiplex PCR; the TCRdb copy retains only in-frame clones and omits some. In the table there are around 1.6 million clones, approximately 98% of which are singletons. The entry originates in a study of shared clonotypes between healthy human individuals. Findings of the study overall: The naive CD4 repertoires of several donors were compared, and around 5% of clonotypes were shared.

The TCR sequence derives from a man aged 30 to 39 in good health. Sequenced: naive CD4+ T cells sorted from blood. Subset described: CD45RA+ positively selected. The rearrangement links TRBV9 to TRBJ1-1; a weak D match, TRBD1 (5 bases). In DNA form, the CDR3 reads TGTGCCAGCAGCGTGGCAGGGCACACTGAAGCTTTCTTT. Protein: CASSVAGHTEAFF.